The subject of this entry is one T cell receptor beta chain. Surgery cases with the highest brain T cell transcript signatures were chosen for sequencing. Before surgery, patients took at least one anti-epileptic drug. The sample originates from a study of brain T cells in children with intractable seizures. The protocol was immunoSEQ multiplex PCR, while the TCRdb copy is restricted to in-frame clones and leaves out a portion. The sample records roughly 80,000 clones, around nine tenths being singletons. V lost 1 base and J lost 2; bases outside the gene matches: 4. This CDR3 has 15 residues. Germline V gene lookup returns CDR1 SGHRS and CDR2 YFSETQ.

The sequenced sample was peripheral blood, obtained at surgery. The sequence derives from a girl aged 2-10 years with Rasmussen encephalitis and intractable seizures. V and J are TRBV5-1 and TRBJ2-5; 8 bases map to TRBD2. The CDR3 reads CASSLTGRGQETQYF. The CDR3 DNA follows: TGCGCCAGCAGCTTGACCGGGAGGGGTCAAGAGACCCAGTACTTC.